This entry lists 5 T cell receptor beta chains sequenced from one sample in a study of blood T cell repertoires in COVID-19 (dated by TCRdb to 2020 to 2021). The library was generated by the immunoSEQ multiplex PCR assay. TCRdb stores this immuneACCESS table with in-frame sequences only. Part of the clones is absent; in the studies checked, under half of the shortfall reflects unresolved V genes, and no reason is known for the rest. This sample comprises fewer than 300,000 clones, around 90% of them detected only once. The ten largest clones take up around 1.1% of the sample. Material for sequencing was PBMCs or T cells enriched from blood (not recorded which). These receptors originate from a woman aged 25 to 39 who had recovered from COVID-19.

This clone was recorded only once. This CDR3 is CASSAWTSNQETQYF. As DNA, the CDR3 is TGTGCCAGCAGTGCCTGGACTAGCAACCAAGAGACCCAGTACTTC. The J gene is TRBJ2-5, the V gene TRBV25-1; 8 bases line up with TRBD2. Germline CDR1 and CDR2: MGHDK and SYGVNS. V gave up 4 bases and J gave up 0 bases; unmatched junction bases: 4. The CDR3 sequence is 15 residues long.

CDR3 sequence: CASRKLFTGTDTQYF. DNA for the CDR3: TGTGCCAGCAGAAAACTCTTCACGGGCACAGATACGCAGTATTTT. The V gene is TRBV7-2, the J gene TRBJ2-3; D gene uncertain. The CDR3 spans 15 residues. Germline-derived CDR1 and CDR2 are SGHTA and FQGNSA. V lost 6 bases and J 1 base, leaving 14 bases between the germline ends.

Comment on this clone: A junction end diverges from the germline sequence, so it may reflect a read error. The V call is TRBV10-3, the J call TRBJ2-7; D tentatively reads TRBD1 or TRBD2 (5 bases each). CDR3 length: 13 amino acids. Per germline, CDR1 ENHRY and CDR2 SYGVKD. DNA of the CDR3: TGTGCCATCGGTGAGGGCAGGGTAGCCGAGCAGTACTTC. This sequence encodes CAIGEGRVAEQYF.

V and J are TRBV6-5 and TRBJ1-2; TRBD1 matches 12 bases. J lost 7 bases, V lost 4 bases, and 7 bases had no gene match. This CDR3 is built from 15 residues. CDR1 and CDR2 from the germline V gene are MNHEY and SVGAGI. CDR3 residues: CASSFRDRGRSGYTF. The DNA for the CDR3 is TGTGCCAGCAGTTTCCGGGACAGGGGGCGGTCTGGCTACACCTTC.

The V call is TRBV4-1, the J call TRBJ1-2; the D gene is possibly TRBD1 (5 bases). The CDR3 extends over 12 amino acids. Trimming took 1 base from V and 8 from J, leaving 8 bases between them. Germline CDR1 reads MGHRA; CDR2 reads YSYEKL. This CDR3 reads CASSQGGQGYTF. The CDR3 bases are TGCGCCAGCAGCCAAGGGGGCCAGGGCTACACCTTC.